The 19 T cell receptor beta chains below were found in one sample sequenced in a study of TIL therapy for anti-PD-1-resistant metastatic lung cancer. Described time point: pre-treatment sample, taken before nivolumab and TIL therapy. This was the immunoSEQ v3 assay. TCRdb keeps only in-frame clones here, not all; method: immunoSEQ multiplex PCR. The sample shows about 60,000 clones, 80% to 90% of them seen only once. Source: blood, taken at baseline. These receptors came from a person between 30 and 80 years old with non-small cell lung cancer.

The CDR3 DNA sequence: TGTGCCAGCAGCTTGCCAGACGGAGGGGCGATTTACAATGAGCAGTTCTTC. This translates into CASSLPDGGAIYNEQFF. The chain has TRBV5-6 and TRBJ2-1; D is possibly TRBD2 (6 bases). The CDR3 consists of 17 residues. Germline V gives CDR1 SGHDT, CDR2 YYEEEE. The V and J ends lost 1 base and 4 bases respectively, with 18 bases between them.

This chain uses TRBV6-2 or TRBV6-3 with TRBJ1-2; no clear D. This CDR3 is 16 amino acids long. Trimming stripped 6 bases from V and 1 base from J, with 18 bases between. Germline V gene sequence: CDR1 MNHEY, CDR2 SVGEGT. CDR3 residues: CASSGALGRVNYGYTF. The DNA for the CDR3 is TGTGCCAGCAGCGGAGCTCTCGGGCGGGTTAACTATGGCTACACCTTC.

This chain connects TRBV27 to TRBJ2-3, with 10 positions matching TRBD1. The CDR3 contains 14 residues. The germline V gene has CDR1 MNHEY and CDR2 SMNVEV (reference sequence). J lost 5 bases, V lost 9 bases, and 8 bases had no gene match. CDR3 sequence (DNA): TGTGCCAGGATTAGACAGGGGGCGCAAGATACGCAGTATTTT. Translated: CARIRQGAQDTQYF.

The rearrangement links TRBV9 to TRBJ1-1; 8 bases align to TRBD1. The CDR3 consists of 15 residues. V trimming: 0 bases; J trimming: 3 bases; junction bases outside the gene matches: 4. CDR1 and CDR2 (germline): SGDLS, YYNGEE. CDR3 region: CASSVDRGFDTEAFF. CDR3 coding DNA: TGTGCCAGCAGCGTAGACAGGGGGTTTGACACTGAAGCTTTCTTT. The entire variable domain, with the rest obtained from reference TRBV9 and TRBJ1-1, is as follows: DSGVTQTPKHLITATGQRVTLRCSPRSGDLSVYWYQQSLDQGLQFLIQYYNGEERAKGNILERFSAQQFPDLHSELNLSSLELGDSALYFCASSVDRGFDTEAFFGQGTRLTVV.

As to this clone: Relative to the germline gene, one junction end is altered; a read error may explain this. J is TRBJ2-5 and V is TRBV5-1, with TRBD2 matching 15 bases. The CDR3 is 15 residues long. Germline V gene sequence: CDR1 SGHRS, CDR2 YFSETQ. The CDR3 DNA sequence: TGCGCCAGCAGCTCAGGACTAGCGGGAGGGCCCCGGGGGCACTTC. This encodes CASSSGLAGGPRGHF.

This clone was seen a single time. The chain joins TRBV2 to TRBJ2-5; 9 bases agree with TRBD1. CDR1 is SNHLY, CDR2 FYNNEI, per germline. The CDR3 is made up of 13 amino acids. J lost 4 bases, V lost 6 bases, and 3 bases had no gene match. This CDR3 is CASRGQGGETQYF. In DNA, the CDR3 is TGTGCCAGCAGGGGACAGGGTGGAGAGACCCAGTACTTC. The full variable domain, rest sourced from reference TRBV2 and TRBJ2-5, is EPEVTQTPSHQVTQMGQEVILRCVPISNHLYFYWYRQILGQKVEFLVSFYNNEISEKSEIFDDQFSVERPDGSNFTLKIRSTKLEDSAMYFCASRGQGGETQYFGPGTRLLVL.

The chain combines TRBV12-3 or TRBV12-4 with TRBJ1-2; D gene uncertain. The CDR3 has 12 residues. Trimming took off 4 bases at V and 4 bases at J, with 7 bases between the two ends. The CDR3 sequence is CASSWEGYGYTF. The CDR3 DNA sequence: TGTGCCAGCAGTTGGGAAGGCTATGGCTACACCTTC.

The rearrangement links TRBV7-3 to TRBJ2-6; D not resolved. The germline V gene encodes CDR1 SGHTA and CDR2 FQGTGA. The CDR3 totals 16 residues. Trimming cost V 6 bases and J 0 bases, with 12 bases left between them. The CDR3: CASSLVPNSGANVLTF. Here the CDR3 DNA reads TGTGCCAGCAGTCTCGTCCCCAACTCTGGGGCCAACGTCCTGACTTTC.

The chain combines TRBV5-5 with TRBJ1-1, with D perhaps matching TRBD1 (5 bases). The CDR3 extends over 15 amino acids. V lost 3 bases to trimming and J lost 5 bases, with 17 bases between them. Germline V lookup: CDR1 SGHKS, CDR2 YYEKEE (reference sequence). CDR3: CASSWGLNRGTEAFF. The DNA for the CDR3 is TGTGCCAGCAGCTGGGGGTTGAATAGGGGAACTGAAGCTTTCTTT.

The rearrangement links TRBV12-5 to TRBJ2-3; 8 positions match TRBD2. Trimming took 1 base from V and 4 from J; bases not matched to a gene: 10. The CDR3 sequence is 17 residues long. Germline loops: CDR1 LGHNT, CDR2 FRNRAP. The CDR3, as DNA: TGTGCTAGTGGTTTGGCCCAAACTAGCGGAGTAGCAGATACGCAGTATTTT. Protein product: CASGLAQTSGVADTQYF.

The chain combines TRBV19 with TRBJ2-2; D call uncertain. The CDR3 length is 13 residues. Looked up from germline, CDR1 is LNHDA and CDR2 is SQIVND (reference sequence). The ends were cut back, 1 base at V and 3 bases at J, with 3 bases in the middle. The CDR3 here is CASSIVHTGELFF. CDR3 DNA sequence: TGTGCCAGTAGTATAGTGCACACCGGGGAGCTGTTTTTT.

The V and J genes are TRBV10-3 and TRBJ1-4; 9 nucleotides agree with TRBD1. Germline V lookup: CDR1 ENHRY, CDR2 SYGVKD. CDR3 length: 14 amino acids. Losses at the gene ends were 5 bases for V and 7 bases for J; bases not matched to a gene: 5. CDR3 amino acids: CAISPDRGTEKLFF. The CDR3 DNA sequence: TGTGCCATCAGTCCAGACAGGGGGACTGAAAAACTGTTTTTT.

This chain connects TRBV28 to TRBJ2-1; TRBD2 is a possible D gene (5 bases). The CDR3 sequence is 15 residues long. V lost 2 bases and J 4 bases, leaving 12 bases between the germline ends. The germline V gene encodes CDR1 MDHEN and CDR2 SYDVKM. The CDR3 is CASSLAGLRYNEQFF. The CDR3 nucleotides read TGTGCCAGCAGTTTAGCGGGCCTCCGATACAATGAGCAGTTCTTC.

The chain links TRBV2 to TRBJ2-7; TRBD1 agrees at 12 bases. CDR1 SNHLY and CDR2 FYNNEI come from the germline V gene. The V and J ends lost 7 bases and 5 bases, in that order; junction bases with no gene match: 9. The CDR3 extends over 15 amino acids. The CDR3: CASNPGTGGTHEQYF. CDR3 nucleotide sequence: TGTGCCAGCAACCCCGGGACAGGGGGCACCCACGAGCAGTACTTC.

V and J are TRBV6-1 and TRBJ2-1; the match to TRBD2 covers 7 bases. V shed 3 bases, J shed 3 bases, and the junction held 2 bases outside the gene matches. Germline CDR1 and CDR2: MNHNS and SASEGT. There are 14 residues in the CDR3. For the CDR3, the DNA is TGTGCCAGCAGTGATGCTAGCGGCTACAATGAGCAGTTCTTC. The encoded protein is CASSDASGYNEQFF.

This chain joins TRBV6-5 and TRBJ2-7; 10 bases agree with TRBD1. CDR3 length: 15 amino acids. Germline V gene sequence: CDR1 MNHEY, CDR2 SVGAGI. The trim removed 0 bases at V and 4 bases at J, leaving 3 bases unmatched. CDR3 nucleotides: TGTGCCAGCAGTTACTCTCGGACAGGGGGATACGAGCAGTACTTC. It codes for CASSYSRTGGYEQYF.

The V and J genes are TRBV5-3 and TRBJ1-1, with D unresolved. TRBV5-3 is known as an ORF, though its function is uncertain. V shed 4 bases and J shed 10 bases, with 17 bases lying between them. This CDR3 is 13 amino acids long. The CDR3 DNA is TGTGCCAGAAGCCTTGGGCTGGGCGCGGGAGCTTTCTTT. This translates into CARSLGLGAGAFF.

The CDR3: CASSQDPRVESPLHF. CDR3 sequence (DNA): TGCGCCAGCAGCCAAGACCCCAGGGTGGAATCACCCCTCCACTTT. The chain is built from TRBV4-1 and TRBJ1-6; possible D gene TRBD1, 5 bases. The length of the CDR3 is 15 residues. The germline CDR1 and CDR2 sequences are MGHRA and YSYEKL. Deletions cut 0 bases from V and 10 bases from J, with 13 bases between.

This chain links TRBV3-1 (or the pseudogene TRBV3-2) with TRBJ2-2; TRBD2 matches 7 bases. Germline V CDR1 and CDR2: LGHDT, YNNKEL (reference sequence). The trim removed 0 bases at V and 1 base at J, leaving 5 bases unmatched. The CDR3 has 17 amino acids. The CDR3 region is CASSQDGLAENTGELFF. The DNA of the CDR3 is TGTGCCAGCAGCCAAGATGGGCTAGCGGAGAACACCGGGGAGCTGTTTTTT.